This TCR beta chain appears in the sequencing data of a study of cytomegalovirus exposure and HLA in healthy donors. Study findings and constraints: There were several of the most significant clusters that appeared linked to common viral pathogens in a later analysis. Investigators reported 150 to 200 TCR beta chains as tied to cytomegalovirus.

Healthy donors of bone marrow made up the group. CDR3 length: 14 amino acids. Germline loops: CDR1 LGHNT, CDR2 FRNRAP. Germline trimming cut 7 bases from V and 4 bases from J; bases unmatched to any gene: 7. Concerning this clone: What it recognizes is unknown.

The PCR employed 60 Vbeta primers together with 13 Jbeta primers. Clones were sequenced by immunoSEQ multiplex PCR, and TCRdb holds only the in-frame ones, with some missing. This table has a few hundred thousand clones, almost 80% appearing once. This clonotype originated in a man aged 18 to 30 in good health and CMV-seronegative. The V and J genes are TRBV12-5 and TRBJ2-3; 8 bases are a match to TRBD2. The sample was PBMCs. The CDR3 protein is CASALPGGSDTQYF. In DNA form, the CDR3 reads TGTGCTAGTGCCTTGCCGGGAGGGTCAGATACGCAGTATTTT. Supplemented by reference TRBV12-5 and TRBJ2-3, the full variable domain reads DARVTQTPRHKVTEMGQEVTMRCQPILGHNTVFWYRQTMMQGLELLAYFRNRAPLDDSGMPKDRFSAEMPDATLATLKIQPSEPRDSAVYFCASALPGGSDTQYFGPGTRLTVL.